Each of the 9 T cell receptor beta chains below was sequenced from the same sample in a study of vaccination and CD4 T cells after COVID-19. Scientists ran DNA taken from cultured CD4+ T cells through the Oncomine TCR Beta short-read assay for sequencing. TCRdb ran MiXCR on the PCR reads and lists one entry per CDR3 protein. The sample holds 11,000 or so distinct CDR3 sequences, approximately 52% seen once. The sample's treatment: 10-day PBMC culture with coronavirus spike peptide pools or control peptides (ViraFEST assay). Their target antigens are unknown. Material for sequencing was CD4+ T cells from blood, cultured in vitro. These receptors were taken from a human donor who had recovered from COVID-19.

This chain uses TRBV6-1 with TRBJ1-5, with a possible D match to TRBD1 (5 bases). V lost 4 bases and J lost 4, with 17 bases in between. The V gene's germline CDR1 is MNHNS and CDR2 SASEGT. The CDR3 is 16 amino acids. The CDR3 sequence is CASSALLKGRNQPQHF. DNA for the CDR3: TGTGCCAGCAGTGCCCTTTTGAAGGGGAGAAATCAGCCCCAGCATTTT.

This clonotype occurred once. The rearrangement uses TRBV20-1 and TRBJ2-5; tentatively, D is TRBD2 (6 bases). V dropped 6 bases and J dropped 7 bases, with 18 bases sitting between them. The germline V gene has CDR1 DFQATT and CDR2 SNEGSKA (reference sequence). There are 13 residues in the CDR3. In DNA, the CDR3 is TGCAGTGCCCCTATAATCCAGGAGGGGACCCAGTACTTC. It codes for CSAPIIQEGTQYF.

The chain joins TRBV7-3 to TRBJ1-1, with 8 bases that match TRBD1. Germline CDR1 SGHTA, CDR2 FQGTGA. CDR3 length: 15 amino acids. The V gene end was trimmed by 3 bases and the J gene end by 5 bases; junction bases not matched to a gene: 8. As DNA, the CDR3 is TGTGCCAGCAGCTTCGCAGGGGGCCAAGGGACTGAAGCTTTCTTT. Protein product: CASSFAGGQGTEAFF.

This clonotype was seen only a few times. The V gene is TRBV4-2, the J gene TRBJ2-5; D remains unclear. Trimming removed 3 bases at V and 2 bases at J, with 10 bases between. The CDR3 loop spans 14 amino acids. In germline, CDR1 is LGHNA, CDR2 YNFKEQ. The CDR3 sequence: CASSQGLRQETQYF. The CDR3 DNA is TGTGCCAGCAGCCAGGGCTTGCGGCAAGAGACCCAGTACTTC.

This clonotype has only a few counts. V is TRBV10-3 and J is TRBJ1-5; D may be TRBD1 (5 bases). CDR3 length equals 17 residues. Trimming cost V 0 bases and J 1 base, with 13 bases left between them. Germline CDR1 is ENHRY and CDR2 is SYGVKD. Written as DNA, the CDR3 is TGTGCCATCAGTGAGTCCGTCGGGACCAGGAGCAATCAGCCCCAGCATTTT. Translated: CAISESVGTRSNQPQHF.

The sample holds a few counts of this clonotype. V usage is TRBV7-3 and J usage is TRBJ2-2; the D gene is possibly TRBD2 (6 bases). CDR3 size: 16 residues. The V gene lost 5 bases and the J gene lost 3 bases, with 16 bases spanning the gap. Germline V gene data show CDR1 as SGHTA and CDR2 as FQGTGA. The CDR3 protein is CASSPHSRLDTGELFF. The CDR3, as DNA: TGTGCCAGCAGCCCTCATAGCCGACTAGACACCGGGGAGCTGTTTTTT.

Relative to its sample, this clonotype is medium-sized. V is TRBV6-5 and J is TRBJ2-1, with 8 bases identical to TRBD2. CDR1 is MNHEY and CDR2 is SVGAGI in the germline V gene. Unmatched junction bases numbered 5, after V lost 2 bases and J lost 5 bases. This CDR3 spans 15 amino acids. The CDR3 DNA follows: TGTGCCAGCAGTTACCCGGGAGGGGCGAACAATGAGCAGTTCTTC. Its translation is CASSYPGGANNEQFF.

This rearrangement joins TRBV20-1 to TRBJ1-2; D is undetermined. V was trimmed by 6 bases and J by 8 bases, leaving 16 bases between them. This CDR3 is built from 12 residues. Germline V lookup: CDR1 DFQATT, CDR2 SNEGSKA (reference sequence). The CDR3 loop reads CSARVRFGGYTF. The CDR3, as DNA: TGCAGTGCCCGCGTACGGTTTGGAGGCTACACCTTC.

The chain employs TRBV19 and TRBJ1-2; D is ambiguous. The CDR3 runs 13 residues. The V and J ends lost 3 bases and 1 base respectively, with 6 bases between them. Germline V gives CDR1 LNHDA, CDR2 SQIVND (reference sequence). The CDR3 DNA reads as TGTGCCAGTAGTATTGGCGGTAACTATGGCTACACCTTC. Residues: CASSIGGNYGYTF.